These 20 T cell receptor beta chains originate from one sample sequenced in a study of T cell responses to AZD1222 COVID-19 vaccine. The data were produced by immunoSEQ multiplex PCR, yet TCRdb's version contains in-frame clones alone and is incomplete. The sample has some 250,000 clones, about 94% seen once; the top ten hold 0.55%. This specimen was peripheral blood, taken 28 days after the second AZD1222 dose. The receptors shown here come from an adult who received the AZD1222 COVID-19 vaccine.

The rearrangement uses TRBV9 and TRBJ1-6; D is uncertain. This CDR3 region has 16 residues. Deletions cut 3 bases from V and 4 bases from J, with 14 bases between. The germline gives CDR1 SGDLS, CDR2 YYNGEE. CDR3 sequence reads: CASSEGLPGYNSPLHF. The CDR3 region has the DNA TGTGCCAGCAGCGAAGGACTCCCTGGGTATAATTCACCCCTCCACTTT.

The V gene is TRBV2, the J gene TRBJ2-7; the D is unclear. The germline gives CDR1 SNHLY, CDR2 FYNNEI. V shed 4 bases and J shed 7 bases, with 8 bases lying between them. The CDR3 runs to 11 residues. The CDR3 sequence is CASSGSYEQYF. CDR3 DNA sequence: TGTGCCAGCAGTGGTTCGTATGAGCAGTACTTC.

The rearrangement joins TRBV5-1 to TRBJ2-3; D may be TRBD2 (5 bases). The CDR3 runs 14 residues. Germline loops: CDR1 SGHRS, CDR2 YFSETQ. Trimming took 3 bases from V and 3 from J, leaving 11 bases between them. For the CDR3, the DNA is TGCGCCAGCAGCTCCTCTACGGGGACAGATACGCAGTATTTT. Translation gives CASSSSTGTDTQYF.

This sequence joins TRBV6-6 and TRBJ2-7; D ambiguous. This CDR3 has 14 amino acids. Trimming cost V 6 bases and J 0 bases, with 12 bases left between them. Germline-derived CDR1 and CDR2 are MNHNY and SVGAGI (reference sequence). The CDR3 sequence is CASRGTGVSYEQYF. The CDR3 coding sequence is TGTGCCAGCAGGGGAACGGGCGTCTCCTACGAGCAGTACTTC.

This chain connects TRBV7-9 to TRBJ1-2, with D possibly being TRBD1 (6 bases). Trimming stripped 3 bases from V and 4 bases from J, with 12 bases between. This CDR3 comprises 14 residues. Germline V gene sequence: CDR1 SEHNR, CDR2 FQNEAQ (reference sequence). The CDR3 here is CASSLAGVSYGYTF. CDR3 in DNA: TGTGCCAGCAGCTTGGCAGGGGTATCCTATGGCTACACCTTC. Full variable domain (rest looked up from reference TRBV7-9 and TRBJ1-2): DTGVSQNPRHKITKRGQNVTFRCDPISEHNRLYWYRQTLGQGPEFLTYFQNEAQLEKSRLLSDRFSAERPKGSFSTLEIQRTEQGDSAMYLCASSLAGVSYGYTFGSGTRLTVV.

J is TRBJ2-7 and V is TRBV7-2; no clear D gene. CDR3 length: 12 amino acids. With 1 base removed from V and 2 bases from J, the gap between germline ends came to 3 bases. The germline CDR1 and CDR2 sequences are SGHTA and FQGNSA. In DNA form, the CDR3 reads TGTGCCAGCAGCTTAGGAGCCTACGAGCAGTACTTC. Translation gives CASSLGAYEQYF. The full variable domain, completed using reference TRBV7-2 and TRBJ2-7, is GAGVSQSPSNKVTEKGKDVELRCDPISGHTALYWYRQSLGQGLEFLIYFQGNSAPDKSGLPSDRFSAERTGGSVSTLTIQRTQQEDSAVYLCASSLGAYEQYFGPGTRLTVT.

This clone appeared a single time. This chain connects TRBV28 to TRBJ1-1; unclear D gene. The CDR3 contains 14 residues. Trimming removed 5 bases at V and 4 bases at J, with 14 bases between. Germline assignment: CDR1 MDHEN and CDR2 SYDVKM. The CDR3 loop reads CASSTPRWGTEAFF. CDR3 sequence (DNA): TGTGCCAGCAGTACCCCACGGTGGGGCACTGAAGCTTTCTTT.

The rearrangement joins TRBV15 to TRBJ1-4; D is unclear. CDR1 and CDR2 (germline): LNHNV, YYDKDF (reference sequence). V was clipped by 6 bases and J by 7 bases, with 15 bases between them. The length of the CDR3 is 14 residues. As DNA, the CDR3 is TGTGCCACCAGGGAAAAGGGATTCCTTGAAAAACTGTTTTTT. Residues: CATREKGFLEKLFF.

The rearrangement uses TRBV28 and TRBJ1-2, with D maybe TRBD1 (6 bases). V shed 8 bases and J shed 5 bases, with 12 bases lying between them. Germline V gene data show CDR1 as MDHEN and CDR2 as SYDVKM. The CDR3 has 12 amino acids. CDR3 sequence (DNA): TGTGCCAGCCGGACAGTAGATTATGGCTACACCTTC. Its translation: CASRTVDYGYTF.

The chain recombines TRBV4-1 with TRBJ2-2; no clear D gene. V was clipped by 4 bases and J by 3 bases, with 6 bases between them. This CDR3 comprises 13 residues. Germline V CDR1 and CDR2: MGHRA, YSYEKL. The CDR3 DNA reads TGCGCCAGCAGCCCTTACCACACCGGGGAGCTGTTTTTT. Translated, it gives CASSPYHTGELFF.

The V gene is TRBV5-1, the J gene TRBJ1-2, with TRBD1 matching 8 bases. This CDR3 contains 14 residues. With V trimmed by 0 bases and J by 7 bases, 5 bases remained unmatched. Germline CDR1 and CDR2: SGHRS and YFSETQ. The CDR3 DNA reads TGCGCCAGCAGCTTGGCCGACAGGGGTGGTGGCTACACCTTC. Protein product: CASSLADRGGGYTF.

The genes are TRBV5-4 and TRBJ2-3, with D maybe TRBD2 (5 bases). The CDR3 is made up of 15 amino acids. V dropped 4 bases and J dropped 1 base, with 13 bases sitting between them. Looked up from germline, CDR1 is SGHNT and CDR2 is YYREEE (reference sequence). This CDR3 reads CASSRSVSGTDTQYF. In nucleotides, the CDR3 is TGTGCCAGCAGCCGTAGCGTTTCGGGCACAGATACGCAGTATTTT.

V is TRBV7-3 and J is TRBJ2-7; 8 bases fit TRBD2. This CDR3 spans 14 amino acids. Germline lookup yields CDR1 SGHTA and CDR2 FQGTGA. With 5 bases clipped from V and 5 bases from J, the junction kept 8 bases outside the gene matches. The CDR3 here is CASSRTGLEDEQYF. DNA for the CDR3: TGTGCCAGCAGCAGGACGGGACTAGAAGACGAGCAGTACTTC.

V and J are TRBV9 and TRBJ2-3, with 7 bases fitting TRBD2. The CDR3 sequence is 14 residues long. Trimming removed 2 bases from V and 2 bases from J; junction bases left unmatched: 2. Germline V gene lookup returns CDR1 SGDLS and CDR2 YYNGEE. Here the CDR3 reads CASSVAGVTDTQYF. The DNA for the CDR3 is TGTGCCAGCAGCGTCGCGGGGGTCACAGATACGCAGTATTTT.

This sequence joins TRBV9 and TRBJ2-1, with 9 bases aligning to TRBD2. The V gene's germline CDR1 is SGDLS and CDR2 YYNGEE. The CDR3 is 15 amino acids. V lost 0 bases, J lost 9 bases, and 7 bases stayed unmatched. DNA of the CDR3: TGTGCCAGCAGCGTAGGGGCTAGCGGGGTGTCTGAGCAGTTCTTC. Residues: CASSVGASGVSEQFF.

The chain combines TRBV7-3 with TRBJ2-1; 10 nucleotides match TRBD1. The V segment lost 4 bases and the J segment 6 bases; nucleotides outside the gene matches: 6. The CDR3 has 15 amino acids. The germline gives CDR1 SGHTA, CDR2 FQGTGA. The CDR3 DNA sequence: TGTGCCAGCAGCTCTGCGGGACAGGGGAGCAATGAGCAGTTCTTC. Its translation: CASSSAGQGSNEQFF.

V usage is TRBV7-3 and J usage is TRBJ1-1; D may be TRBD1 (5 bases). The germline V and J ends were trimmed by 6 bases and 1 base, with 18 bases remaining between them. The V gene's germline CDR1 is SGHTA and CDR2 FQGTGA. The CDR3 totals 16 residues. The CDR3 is CASSPKAAGTNTEAFF. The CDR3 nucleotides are TGTGCCAGCAGTCCGAAAGCGGCAGGGACGAACACTGAAGCTTTCTTT.

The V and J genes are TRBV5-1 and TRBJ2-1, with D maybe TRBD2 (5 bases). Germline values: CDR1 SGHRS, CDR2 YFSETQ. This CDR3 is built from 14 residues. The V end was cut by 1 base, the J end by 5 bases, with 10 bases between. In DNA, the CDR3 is TGCGCCAGCAGCTTGCGGCGGGCGAACAATGAGCAGTTCTTC. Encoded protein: CASSLRRANNEQFF.

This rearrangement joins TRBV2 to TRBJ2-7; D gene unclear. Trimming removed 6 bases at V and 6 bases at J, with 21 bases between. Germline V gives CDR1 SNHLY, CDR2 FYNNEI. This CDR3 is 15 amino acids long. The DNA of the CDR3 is TGTGCCAGCAGGCAGGCCCCGGTTCCCTCGGGCGAGCAGTACTTC. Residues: CASRQAPVPSGEQYF.

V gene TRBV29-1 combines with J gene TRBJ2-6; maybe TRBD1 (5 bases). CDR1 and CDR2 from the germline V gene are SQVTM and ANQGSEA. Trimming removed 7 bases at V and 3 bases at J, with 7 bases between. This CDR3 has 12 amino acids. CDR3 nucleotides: TGCAGCGCCAGGGTTGGGGCCAACGTCCTGACTTTC. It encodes CSARVGANVLTF.